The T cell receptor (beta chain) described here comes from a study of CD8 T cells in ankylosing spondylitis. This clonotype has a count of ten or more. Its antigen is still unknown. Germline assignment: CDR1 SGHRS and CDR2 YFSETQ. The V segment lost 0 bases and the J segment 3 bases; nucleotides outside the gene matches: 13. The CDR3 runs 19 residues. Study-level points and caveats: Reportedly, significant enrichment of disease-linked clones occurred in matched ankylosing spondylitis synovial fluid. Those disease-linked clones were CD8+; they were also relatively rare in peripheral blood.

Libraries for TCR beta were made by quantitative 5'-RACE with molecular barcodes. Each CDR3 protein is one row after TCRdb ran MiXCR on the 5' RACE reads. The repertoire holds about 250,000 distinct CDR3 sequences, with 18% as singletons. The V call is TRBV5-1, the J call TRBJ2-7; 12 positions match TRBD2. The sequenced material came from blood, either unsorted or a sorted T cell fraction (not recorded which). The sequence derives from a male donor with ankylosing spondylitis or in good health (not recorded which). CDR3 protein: CASSLVERLAGEYVYEQYF. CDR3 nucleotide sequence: TGCGCCAGCAGCTTGGTGGAAAGACTAGCGGGAGAGTATGTCTACGAGCAGTACTTC.